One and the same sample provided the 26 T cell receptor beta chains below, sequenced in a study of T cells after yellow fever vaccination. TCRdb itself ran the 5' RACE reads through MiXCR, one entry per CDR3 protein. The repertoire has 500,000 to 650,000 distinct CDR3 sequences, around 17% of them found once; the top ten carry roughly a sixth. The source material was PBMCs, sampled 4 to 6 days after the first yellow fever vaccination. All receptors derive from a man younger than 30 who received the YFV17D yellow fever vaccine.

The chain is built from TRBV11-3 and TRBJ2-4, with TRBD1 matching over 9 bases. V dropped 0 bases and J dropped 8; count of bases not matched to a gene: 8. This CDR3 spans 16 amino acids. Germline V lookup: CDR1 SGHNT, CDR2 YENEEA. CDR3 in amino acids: CASSLDPLQGAYIQYF. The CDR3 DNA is TGTGCCAGCAGCTTAGATCCTTTACAGGGGGCTTACATTCAGTACTTC.

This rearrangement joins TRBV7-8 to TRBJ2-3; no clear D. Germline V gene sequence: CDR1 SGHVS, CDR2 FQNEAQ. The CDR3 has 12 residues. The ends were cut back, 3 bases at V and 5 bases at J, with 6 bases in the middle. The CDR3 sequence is CASSFNEDTQYF. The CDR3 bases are TGTGCCAGCAGCTTTAACGAAGATACGCAGTATTTT. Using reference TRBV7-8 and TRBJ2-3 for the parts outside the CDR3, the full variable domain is GAGVSQSPRYKVAKRGQDVALRCDPISGHVSLFWYQQALGQGPEFLTYFQNEAQLDKSGLPSDRFFAERPEGSVSTLKIQRTQQEDSAVYLCASSFNEDTQYFGPGTRLTVL.

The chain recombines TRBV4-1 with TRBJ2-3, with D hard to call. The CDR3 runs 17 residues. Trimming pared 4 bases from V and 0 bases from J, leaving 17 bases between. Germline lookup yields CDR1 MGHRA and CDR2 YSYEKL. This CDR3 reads CASSPQGRGRSTDTQYF. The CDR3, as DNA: TGCGCCAGCAGCCCCCAAGGACGTGGGCGTAGCACAGATACGCAGTATTTT.

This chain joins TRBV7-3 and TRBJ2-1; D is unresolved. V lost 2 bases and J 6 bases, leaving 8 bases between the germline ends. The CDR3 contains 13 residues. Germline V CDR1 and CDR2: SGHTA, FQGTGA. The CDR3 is CASSLPPANEQFF. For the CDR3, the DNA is TGTGCCAGCAGCTTACCCCCGGCCAATGAGCAGTTCTTC.

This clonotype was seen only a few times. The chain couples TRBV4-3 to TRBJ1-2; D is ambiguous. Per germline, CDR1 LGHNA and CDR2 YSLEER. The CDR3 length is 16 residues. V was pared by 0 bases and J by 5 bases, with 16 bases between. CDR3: CASSQDGPQRPYGYTF. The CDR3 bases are TGCGCCAGCAGCCAAGACGGGCCGCAGAGGCCTTATGGCTACACCTTC.

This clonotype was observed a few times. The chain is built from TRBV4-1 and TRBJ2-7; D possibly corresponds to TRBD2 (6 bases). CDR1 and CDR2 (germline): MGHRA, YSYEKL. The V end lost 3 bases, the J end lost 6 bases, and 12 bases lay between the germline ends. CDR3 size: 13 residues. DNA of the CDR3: TGCGCCAGCAGCCAGGGACTGACCCTCGAGCAGTACTTC. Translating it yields CASSQGLTLEQYF.

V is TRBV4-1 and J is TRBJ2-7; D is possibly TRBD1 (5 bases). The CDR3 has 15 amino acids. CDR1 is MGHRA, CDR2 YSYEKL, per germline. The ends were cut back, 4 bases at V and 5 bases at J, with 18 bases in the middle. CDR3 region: CASSRLTDLRDEQYF. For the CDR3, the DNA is TGCGCCAGCAGCCGCTTGACAGACCTCCGGGACGAGCAGTACTTC.

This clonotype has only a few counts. CDR3 sequence (DNA): TGTGCCAGCAGCTTAAATAGCGGGGGGGTGGAGACCCAGTACTTC. Translating it yields CASSLNSGGVETQYF. This chain joins TRBV7-2 and TRBJ2-5; 11 nucleotides line up with TRBD2. Trimming at V came to 2 bases and at J to 5 bases, leaving 4 bases not matched to a gene. The length of the CDR3 is 15 residues. Germline-derived CDR1 and CDR2 are SGHTA and FQGNSA.

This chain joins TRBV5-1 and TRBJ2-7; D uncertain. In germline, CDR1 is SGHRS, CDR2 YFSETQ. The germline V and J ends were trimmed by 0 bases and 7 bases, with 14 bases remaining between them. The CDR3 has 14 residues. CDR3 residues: CASSLDNRVGEQYF. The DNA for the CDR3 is TGCGCCAGCAGCTTGGACAATAGGGTTGGAGAGCAGTACTTC.

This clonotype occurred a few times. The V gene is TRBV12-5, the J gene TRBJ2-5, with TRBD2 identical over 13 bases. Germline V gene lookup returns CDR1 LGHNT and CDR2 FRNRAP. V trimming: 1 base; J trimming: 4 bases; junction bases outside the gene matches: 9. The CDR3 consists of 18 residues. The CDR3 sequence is CASGLGLAGGGPRETQYF. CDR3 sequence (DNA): TGTGCTAGTGGTTTGGGACTAGCGGGGGGAGGTCCCCGAGAGACCCAGTACTTC.

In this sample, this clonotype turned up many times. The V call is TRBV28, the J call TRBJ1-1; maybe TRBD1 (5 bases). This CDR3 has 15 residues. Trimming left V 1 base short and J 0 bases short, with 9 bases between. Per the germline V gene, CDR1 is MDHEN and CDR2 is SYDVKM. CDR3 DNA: TGTGCCAGCAGTTTATTTGGGGCGATGAACACTGAAGCTTTCTTT. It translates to CASSLFGAMNTEAFF.

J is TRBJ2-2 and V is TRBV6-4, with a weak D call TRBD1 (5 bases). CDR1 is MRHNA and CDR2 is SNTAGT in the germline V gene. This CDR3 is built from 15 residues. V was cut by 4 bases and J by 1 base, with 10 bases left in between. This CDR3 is CASSVQAGNTGELFF. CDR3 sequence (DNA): TGTGCCAGCAGTGTACAGGCAGGGAACACCGGGGAGCTGTTTTTT.

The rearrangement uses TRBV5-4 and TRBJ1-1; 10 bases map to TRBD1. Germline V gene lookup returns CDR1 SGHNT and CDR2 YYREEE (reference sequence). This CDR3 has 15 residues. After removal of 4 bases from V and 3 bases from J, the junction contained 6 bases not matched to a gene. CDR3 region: CASSASTGGHTEAFF. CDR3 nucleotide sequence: TGTGCCAGCAGCGCGTCGACAGGGGGCCACACTGAAGCTTTCTTT. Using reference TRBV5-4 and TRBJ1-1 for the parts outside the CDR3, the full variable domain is ETGVTQSPTHLIKTRGQQVTLRCSSQSGHNTVSWYQQALGQGPQFIFQYYREEENGRGNFPPRFSGLQFPNYSSELNVNALELDDSALYLCASSASTGGHTEAFFGQGTRLTVV.

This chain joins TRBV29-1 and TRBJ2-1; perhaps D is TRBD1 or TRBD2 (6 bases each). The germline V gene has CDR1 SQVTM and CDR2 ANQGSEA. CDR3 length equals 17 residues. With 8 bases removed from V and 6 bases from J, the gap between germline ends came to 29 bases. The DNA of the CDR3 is TGCAGCATCTACTTCCCCGGGGGCTACGGCCTGGGCAATGAGCAGTTCTTC. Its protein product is CSIYFPGGYGLGNEQFF.

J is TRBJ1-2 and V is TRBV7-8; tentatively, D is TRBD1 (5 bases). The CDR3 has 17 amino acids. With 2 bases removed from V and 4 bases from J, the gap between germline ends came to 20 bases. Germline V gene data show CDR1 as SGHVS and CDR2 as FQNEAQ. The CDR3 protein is CASSLTGGRSTSYGYTF. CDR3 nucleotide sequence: TGTGCCAGCAGCTTAACAGGTGGCCGATCGACCAGCTATGGCTACACCTTC.

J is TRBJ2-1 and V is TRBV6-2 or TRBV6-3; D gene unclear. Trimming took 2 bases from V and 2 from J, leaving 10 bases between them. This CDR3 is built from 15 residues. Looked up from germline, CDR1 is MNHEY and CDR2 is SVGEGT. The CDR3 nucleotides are TGTGCCAGCAGTTACGGTCCCGGCACCTACAATGAGCAGTTCTTC. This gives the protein CASSYGPGTYNEQFF.

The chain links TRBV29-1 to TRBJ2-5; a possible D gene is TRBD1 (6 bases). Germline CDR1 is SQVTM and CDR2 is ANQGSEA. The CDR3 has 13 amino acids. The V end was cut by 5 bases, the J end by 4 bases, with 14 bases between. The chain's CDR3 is CSVLGGFIETQYF. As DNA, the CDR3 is TGCAGCGTTCTTGGGGGCTTTATAGAGACCCAGTACTTC.

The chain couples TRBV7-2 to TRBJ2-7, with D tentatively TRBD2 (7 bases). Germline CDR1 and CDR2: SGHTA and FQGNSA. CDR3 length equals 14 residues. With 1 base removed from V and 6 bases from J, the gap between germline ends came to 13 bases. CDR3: CASSLVKGGREQYV. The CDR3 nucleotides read TGTGCCAGCAGCTTAGTAAAGGGGGGGCGCGAGCAGTACGTC.

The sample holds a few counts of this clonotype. CDR3 loop: CSGRQGLKSTEAFF. The CDR3 DNA follows: TGCAGTGGGAGACAGGGTCTGAAAAGCACTGAAGCTTTCTTT. V and J are TRBV29-1 and TRBJ1-1; the match to TRBD1 covers 7 bases. The CDR3 extends over 14 amino acids. The germline V gene has CDR1 SQVTM and CDR2 ANQGSEA.

DNA for the CDR3: TGTGCCAGCAGCTTCGGACGGGGGGTGAGCAATGAGCAGTTCTTC. Amino acids: CASSFGRGVSNEQFF. The chain joins TRBV7-2 to TRBJ2-1, with TRBD2 matching over 7 bases. This CDR3 comprises 15 residues. Unmatched junction bases numbered 8, after V lost 3 bases and J lost 6 bases. Germline CDR1 and CDR2: SGHTA and FQGNSA.

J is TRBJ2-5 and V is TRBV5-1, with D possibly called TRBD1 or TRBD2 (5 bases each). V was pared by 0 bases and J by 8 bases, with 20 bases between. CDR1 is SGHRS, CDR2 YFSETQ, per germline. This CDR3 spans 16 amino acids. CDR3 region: CASSLGTVGAGGTQYF. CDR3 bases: TGCGCCAGCAGCTTGGGGACGGTCGGGGCAGGAGGAACCCAGTACTTC.

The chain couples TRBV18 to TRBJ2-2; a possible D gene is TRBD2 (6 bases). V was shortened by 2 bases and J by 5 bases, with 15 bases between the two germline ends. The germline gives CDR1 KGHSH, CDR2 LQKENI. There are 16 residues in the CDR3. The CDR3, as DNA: TGTGCCAGCTCACCAATTTCCGGGGACTTAACCGGGGAGCTGTTTTTT. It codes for CASSPISGDLTGELFF.

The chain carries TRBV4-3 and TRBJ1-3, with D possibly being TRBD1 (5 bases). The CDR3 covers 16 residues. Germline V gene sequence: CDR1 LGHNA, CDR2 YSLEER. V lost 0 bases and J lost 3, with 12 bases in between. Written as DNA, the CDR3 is TGCGCCAGCAGCCAAGATCTAGGGACCTTTGGAAACACCATATATTTT. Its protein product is CASSQDLGTFGNTIYF.

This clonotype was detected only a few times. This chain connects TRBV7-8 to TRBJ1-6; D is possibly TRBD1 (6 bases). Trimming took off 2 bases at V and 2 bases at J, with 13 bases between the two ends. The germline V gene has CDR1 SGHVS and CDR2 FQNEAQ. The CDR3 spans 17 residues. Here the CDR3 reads CASSLTPTGPYNSPLHF. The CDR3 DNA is TGTGCCAGCAGCTTAACCCCGACAGGACCCTATAATTCACCCCTCCACTTT.

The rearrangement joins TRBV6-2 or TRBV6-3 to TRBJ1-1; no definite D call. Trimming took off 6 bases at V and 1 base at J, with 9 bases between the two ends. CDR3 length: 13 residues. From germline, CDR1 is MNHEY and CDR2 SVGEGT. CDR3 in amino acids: CASSSQKNTEAFF. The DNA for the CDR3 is TGTGCCAGCAGCTCCCAGAAGAACACTGAAGCTTTCTTT.

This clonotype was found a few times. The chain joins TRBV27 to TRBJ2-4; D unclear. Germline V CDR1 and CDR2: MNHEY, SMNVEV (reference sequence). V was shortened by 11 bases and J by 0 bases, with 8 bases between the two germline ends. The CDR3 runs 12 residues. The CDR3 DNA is TGTGCCGCTGGGCTAGCCAAAAACATTCAGTACTTC. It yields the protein CAAGLAKNIQYF.